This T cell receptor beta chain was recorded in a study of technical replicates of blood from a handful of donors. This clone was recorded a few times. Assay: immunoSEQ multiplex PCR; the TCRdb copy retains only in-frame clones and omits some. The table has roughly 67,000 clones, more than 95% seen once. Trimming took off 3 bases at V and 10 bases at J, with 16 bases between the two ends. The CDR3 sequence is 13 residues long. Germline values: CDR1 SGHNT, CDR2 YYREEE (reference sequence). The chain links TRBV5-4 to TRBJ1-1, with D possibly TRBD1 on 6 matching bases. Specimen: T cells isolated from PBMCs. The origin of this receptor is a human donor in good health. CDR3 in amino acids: CASSSTGPMPAFF. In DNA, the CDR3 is TGTGCCAGCAGCTCCACAGGGCCTATGCCAGCTTTCTTT.